A single sample is the source of the 29 T cell receptor beta chains below, sequenced in a study of blood T cell repertoires in COVID-19. Assay used: immunoSEQ multiplex PCR; TCRdb lists only in-frame clones, some missing. In the table there are 190,000 or so clones, around 90% of which are singletons. The sample taken for sequencing was peripheral blood. The receptors were sampled from a man aged 40-49 years with acute or convalescent COVID-19.

The chain carries TRBV5-1 and TRBJ2-1; D gene uncertain. Germline V CDR1 and CDR2: SGHRS, YFSETQ. The V and J ends lost 0 bases and 5 bases respectively, with 9 bases between them. The CDR3 is 14 amino acids. CDR3 residues: CASSLEAWDNEQFF. As DNA, the CDR3 is TGCGCCAGCAGCTTGGAAGCGTGGGACAATGAGCAGTTCTTC.

The chain employs TRBV19 and TRBJ1-6, with D unresolved. The CDR3 consists of 12 residues. CDR1 is LNHDA, CDR2 SQIVND, per germline (reference sequence). V lost 2 bases and J 9 bases, leaving 5 bases between the germline ends. The CDR3 DNA sequence: TGTGCCAGTAGTATACTCGGTTCACCCCTCCACTTT. Protein sequence: CASSILGSPLHF.

This chain uses TRBV7-6 with TRBJ1-5; 11 bases line up with TRBD1. This CDR3 comprises 15 residues. J gave up 6 bases and V 4 bases, and 5 bases lay outside the gene matches. Germline V lookup: CDR1 SGHVS, CDR2 FNYEAQ. CDR3 loop: CASSSGQGAGQPQHF. The CDR3 DNA reads as TGTGCCAGCAGCTCAGGACAGGGGGCCGGTCAGCCCCAGCATTTT.

The V call is TRBV5-6, the J call TRBJ2-7, with unresolved D. V gave up 6 bases and J gave up 4 bases, with 14 bases separating them. The CDR3 contains 13 residues. The germline CDR1 and CDR2 sequences are SGHDT and YYEEEE. CDR3 amino acids: CASIQMGRYEQYF. The CDR3 DNA reads TGTGCCAGCATACAAATGGGCAGGTACGAGCAGTACTTC. The full variable domain, with the rest looked up from reference TRBV5-6 and TRBJ2-7, is DAGVTQSPTHLIKTRGQQVTLRCSPKSGHDTVSWYQQALGQGPQFIFQYYEEEERQRGNFPDRFSGHQFPNYSSELNVNALLLGDSALYLCASIQMGRYEQYFGPGTRLTVT.

The rearrangement uses TRBV9 and TRBJ1-4; D remains unclear. Germline V lookup: CDR1 SGDLS, CDR2 YYNGEE. Trimming removed 3 bases from V and 4 bases from J, with 7 bases in between. There are 13 residues in the CDR3. Here the CDR3 DNA reads TGTGCCAGCAGCGGGACTCTTAATGAAAAACTGTTTTTT. Translation: CASSGTLNEKLFF.

The chain has TRBV30 and TRBJ2-2, with unresolved D. In germline, CDR1 is GTSNPN, CDR2 SVGIG (reference sequence). CDR3 length equals 15 residues. V was pared by 4 bases and J by 0 bases, with 12 bases between. This chain's CDR3 is CAWNLVGANTGELFF. CDR3 DNA sequence: TGTGCCTGGAATTTAGTTGGTGCGAACACCGGGGAGCTGTTTTTT.

This chain joins TRBV27 and TRBJ2-3, with D possibly matching TRBD2 (5 bases). V was pared by 6 bases and J by 5 bases, with 18 bases between. The CDR3 has 15 amino acids. CDR1 is MNHEY and CDR2 is SMNVEV in the germline V gene (reference sequence). The CDR3 loop is CASSLGLPSGDTQYF. The CDR3 DNA sequence: TGTGCCAGCAGCCTCGGACTCCCCTCGGGAGATACGCAGTATTTT.

The gene calls are TRBV23-1 and TRBJ1-1, with a tentative D call TRBD1 (6 bases). TRBV23-1 is placed among ORFs of uncertain function. Trimming left V 7 bases short and J 5 bases short, with 14 bases between. The CDR3 contains 13 residues. The CDR3 loop reads CASMGGRGTEAFF. CDR3 DNA: TGCGCCAGCATGGGGGGGCGGGGAACTGAAGCTTTCTTT.

The rearrangement links TRBV3-1 (or the pseudogene TRBV3-2) to TRBJ2-7; no firm D call. The germline V gene has CDR1 LGHDT and CDR2 YNNKEL (reference sequence). The CDR3 is made up of 13 amino acids. V lost 1 base, J lost 6 bases, and 10 bases lay in between. CDR3 nucleotide sequence: TGTGCCAGCAGCCAAGGAGGTAGGCTCGAGCAGTACTTC. It encodes CASSQGGRLEQYF.

The J gene is TRBJ2-1, the V gene TRBV29-1; tentatively, D is TRBD1 (5 bases). Germline V lookup: CDR1 SQVTM, CDR2 ANQGSEA. This CDR3 spans 15 amino acids. Trimming took 0 bases from V and 0 from J, leaving 9 bases between them. The CDR3: CSVEDVDSSYNEQFF. DNA of the CDR3: TGCAGCGTTGAAGATGTAGACAGCTCCTACAATGAGCAGTTCTTC.

The rearrangement links TRBV6-1 to TRBJ2-3; 10 bases are shared with TRBD2. The V gene end was trimmed by 3 bases and the J gene end by 2 bases; junction bases not matched to a gene: 14. This CDR3 contains 19 residues. CDR1 is MNHNS and CDR2 is SASEGT in the germline V gene. The CDR3 region is CASSDTYPLSGGHTDTQYF. The CDR3 bases are TGTGCCAGCAGTGACACTTACCCTCTTAGCGGGGGGCACACAGATACGCAGTATTTT.

This clone turned up a few times. V gene TRBV2 combines with J gene TRBJ1-1; D gene uncertain. The CDR3 sequence is 14 residues long. Trimming shortened V by 6 bases and J by 4 bases, and 15 bases separated the two germline ends. Germline lookup yields CDR1 SNHLY and CDR2 FYNNEI. The CDR3 loop reads CASSRYGVSTEAFF. DNA of the CDR3: TGTGCCAGCAGCCGTTACGGGGTTTCCACTGAAGCTTTCTTT.

The genes are TRBV14 and TRBJ2-1; tentative D call: TRBD2 (6 bases). CDR1 SGHDN and CDR2 FVKESK come from the germline V gene. The germline V and J ends were trimmed by 0 bases and 12 bases, with 12 bases remaining between them. CDR3 length: 13 residues. CDR3 sequence: CASSQDMGGGQFF. In nucleotides, the CDR3 is TGTGCCAGCAGCCAAGATATGGGGGGTGGGCAGTTCTTC.

This clone was observed a handful of times. The chain joins TRBV11-2 to TRBJ1-1, with D perhaps TRBD1 (6 bases). Trimming shortened V by 6 bases and J by 1 base, and 12 bases separated the two germline ends. CDR1 and CDR2 from the germline V gene are SGHAT and FQNNGV. This CDR3 region has 14 residues. CDR3 sequence (DNA): TGTGCCAGCAGTTCGGGACACTCGAACACTGAAGCTTTCTTT. Translating gives CASSSGHSNTEAFF. The full variable domain, in which reference TRBV11-2 and TRBJ1-1 provide the parts outside the CDR3, is EAGVAQSPRYKIIEKRQSVAFWCNPISGHATLYWYQQILGQGPKLLIQFQNNGVVDDSQLPKDRFSAERLKGVDSTLKIQPAKLEDSAVYLCASSSGHSNTEAFFGQGTRLTVV.

This chain connects TRBV28 to TRBJ2-5; a possible D gene is TRBD2 (5 bases). The V gene lost 5 bases and the J gene lost 2 bases, with 12 bases spanning the gap. The CDR3 runs to 14 residues. Looked up from germline, CDR1 is MDHEN and CDR2 is SYDVKM. The CDR3 sequence: CASSASGIQETQYF. CDR3 sequence (DNA): TGTGCCAGCAGTGCCTCCGGGATTCAAGAGACCCAGTACTTC. Full variable domain (missing parts from reference TRBV28 and TRBJ2-5): DVKVTQSSRYLVKRTGEKVFLECVQDMDHENMFWYRQDPGLGLRLIYFSYDVKMKEKGDIPEGYSVSREKKERFSLILESASTNQTSMYLCASSASGIQETQYFGPGTRLLVL.

This clone has only a few counts. This chain links TRBV2 with TRBJ1-5; a possible D gene is TRBD1 (6 bases). The V end lost 6 bases, the J end lost 0 bases, and 12 bases lay between the germline ends. CDR1 is SNHLY, CDR2 FYNNEI, per germline. The CDR3 runs to 15 residues. Here the CDR3 reads CASRADRRSNQPQHF. CDR3 coding DNA: TGTGCCAGCAGGGCAGACAGGCGTAGCAATCAGCCCCAGCATTTT.

This sequence joins TRBV6-1 and TRBJ2-1; 9 nucleotides line up with TRBD1. CDR3 length equals 13 residues. Trimming took 2 bases from V and 12 from J; bases not matched to a gene: 5. Germline values: CDR1 MNHNS, CDR2 SASEGT. The CDR3 nucleotides are TGTGCCAGCAGTGAACGGGACAGGGCGGTGCAGTTCTTC. It specifies CASSERDRAVQFF.

The chain links TRBV7-3 to TRBJ1-2; TRBD1 is a possible D gene (6 bases). Trimming removed 6 bases from V and 4 bases from J, with 18 bases in between. Germline loops: CDR1 SGHTA, CDR2 FQGTGA. The CDR3 sequence is 15 residues long. CDR3 sequence: CASSPDSTTFYGYTF. The CDR3 nucleotides read TGTGCCAGCAGTCCGGACAGCACTACCTTCTATGGCTACACCTTC. Using reference TRBV7-3 and TRBJ1-2 for the parts outside the CDR3, the full variable domain is GAGVSQTPSNKVTEKGKYVELRCDPISGHTALYWYRQSLGQGPEFLIYFQGTGAADDSGLPNDRFFAVRPEGSVSTLKIQRTERGDSAVYLCASSPDSTTFYGYTFGSGTRLTVV.

The rearrangement joins TRBV30 to TRBJ2-1; 7 nucleotides agree with TRBD2. This CDR3 contains 14 residues. Germline trimming cut 5 bases from V and 1 base from J; bases unmatched to any gene: 5. Germline loops: CDR1 GTSNPN, CDR2 SVGIG (reference sequence). This chain's CDR3 is CAWCPGLSYNEQFF. The CDR3 DNA reads as TGTGCCTGGTGCCCGGGACTATCCTACAATGAGCAGTTCTTC. Variable domain in full (rest from reference TRBV30 and TRBJ2-1): SQTIHQWPATLVQPVGSPLSLECTVEGTSNPNLYWYRQAAGRGLQLLFYSVGIGQISSEVPQNLSASRPQDRQFILSSKKLLLSDSGFYLCAWCPGLSYNEQFFGPGTRLTVL.

J is TRBJ2-5 and V is TRBV11-1, with D unresolved. The germline gives CDR1 SGHAT, CDR2 FQDESV (reference sequence). V dropped 6 bases and J dropped 5 bases, with 10 bases sitting between them. The CDR3 is 12 residues long. CDR3 protein: CASSPSRETQYF. CDR3 DNA sequence: TGTGCCAGCAGTCCATCCCGGGAGACCCAGTACTTC.

This clone was seen more than once but under ten times. V usage is TRBV18 and J usage is TRBJ1-6; unclear D gene. V was cut by 1 base and J by 0 bases, with 4 bases left in between. This CDR3 spans 15 amino acids. Germline V CDR1 and CDR2: KGHSH, LQKENI. This chain's CDR3 is CASSPQSSYNSPLHF. The CDR3, as DNA: TGTGCCAGCTCACCACAGAGCTCCTATAATTCACCCCTCCACTTT. The full variable domain, with the rest looked up from reference TRBV18 and TRBJ1-6, is NAGVMQNPRHLVRRRGQEARLRCSPMKGHSHVYWYRQLPEEGLKFMVYLQKENIIDESGMPKERFSAEFPKEGPSILRIQQVVRGDSAAYFCASSPQSSYNSPLHFGNGTRLTVT.

This chain links TRBV4-1 with TRBJ1-1; 7 bases are a match to TRBD1. Germline V gene sequence: CDR1 MGHRA, CDR2 YSYEKL. V trimming: 1 base; J trimming: 8 bases; junction bases outside the gene matches: 10. The CDR3 totals 15 residues. The DNA for the CDR3 is TGCGCCAGCAGCCAAGCAAAAGGGACAGCGAAGGAAGCTTTCTTT. It is translated as CASSQAKGTAKEAFF.

This clone showed up many times. The CDR3 coding sequence is TGTGCCTGGGCGCACGGGGGTGGAAACACCATATATTTT. Protein: CAWAHGGGNTIYF. The V call is TRBV30, the J call TRBJ1-3; possible D gene TRBD1, 5 bases. There are 13 residues in the CDR3. The germline gives CDR1 GTSNPN, CDR2 SVGIG (reference sequence). V shed 5 bases and J shed 3 bases, with 11 bases lying between them.

The J gene is TRBJ2-3, the V gene TRBV27; TRBD2 matches 7 bases. CDR3 length: 15 residues. J was trimmed by 2 bases and V by 3 bases; bases with no gene match: 5. Germline assignment: CDR1 MNHEY and CDR2 SMNVEV (reference sequence). Written as DNA, the CDR3 is TGTGCCAGCAGTTTTCCGGGGGGTCCCACAGATACGCAGTATTTT. Translating gives CASSFPGGPTDTQYF.

The chain uses TRBV10-1 and TRBJ1-1; 9 bases match TRBD1. V lost 6 bases and J lost 8; bases outside the gene matches: 7. Germline V lookup: CDR1 WNHNN, CDR2 SYGVQD (reference sequence). CDR3 length: 13 residues. The CDR3 sequence: CASSRTGEGEAFF. The DNA for the CDR3 is TGCGCCAGCAGCCGGACAGGGGAAGGGGAAGCTTTCTTT.

V gene TRBV19 combines with J gene TRBJ1-2, with D perhaps matching TRBD1 (6 bases). The V and J ends lost 5 bases and 5 bases respectively, with 21 bases between them. Germline assignment: CDR1 LNHDA and CDR2 SQIVND (reference sequence). This CDR3 comprises 16 residues. The CDR3 loop is CASSPQRAQGGYGYTF. DNA for the CDR3: TGTGCCAGTAGTCCTCAACGCGCACAGGGCGGTTATGGCTACACCTTC.

The chain is built from TRBV6-2 or TRBV6-3 and TRBJ2-1; 8 nucleotides align to TRBD1. Germline trimming cut 5 bases from V and 6 bases from J; bases unmatched to any gene: 3. The CDR3 contains 13 residues. From germline, CDR1 is MNHEY and CDR2 SVGEGT. The CDR3: CASSRQGPNEQFF. The CDR3 DNA reads TGTGCCAGCAGTCGACAGGGGCCCAATGAGCAGTTCTTC.

The chain is built from TRBV12-5 and TRBJ2-2, with 7 bases fitting TRBD1. CDR1 is LGHNT, CDR2 FRNRAP, per germline. The V segment lost 7 bases and the J segment 1 base; nucleotides outside the gene matches: 15. The CDR3 has 18 amino acids. DNA for the CDR3: TGTGCTAGTGTTTCGATCGTCGACAGGGCAATGAACACCGGGGAGCTGTTTTTT. Its translation: CASVSIVDRAMNTGELFF.

In DNA form, the CDR3 reads TGTGCCAGCAGTTACCACCTCCTAGCGGGGGGGCCGGAGACCCAGTACTTC. Its protein is CASSYHLLAGGPETQYF. The chain couples TRBV6-2 or TRBV6-3 to TRBJ2-5; 12 nucleotides match TRBD2. Germline values: CDR1 MNHEY, CDR2 SVGEGT. The CDR3 covers 17 residues. With V trimmed by 2 bases and J by 5 bases, 9 bases remained unmatched.